This TCR beta chain was sequenced during a study of blood T cell repertoires in COVID-19. Per the study methods: Counts of nucleated cells, estimated from reference gene primer amplification, were obtained. The assay was immunoSEQ multiplex PCR, and TCRdb's table has in-frame clones only and misses some. Clone size and the V and J calls come from that table; the DNA yielded D and trimming. The sample holds over 85,000 clones, about 88% seen once. The sequence derives from a woman in her fifties or sixties with acute or convalescent COVID-19. The sample taken for sequencing was peripheral blood.

The CDR3 region is CAWASPGTSGELFF. The CDR3 nucleotides read TGTGCCTGGGCTAGTCCCGGGACTAGCGGGGAGCTGTTTTTT. The chain links TRBV30 to TRBJ2-2, with 8 bases that match TRBD2. There are 14 residues in the CDR3. Germline CDR1 and CDR2: GTSNPN and SVGIG (reference sequence). Unmatched junction bases numbered 9, after V lost 5 bases and J lost 7 bases.